This T cell receptor beta chain emerged from a study of T cell changes during pregnancy in multiple sclerosis. The table came from immunoSEQ multiplex PCR; TCRdb's copy has only in-frame clones and leaves some out. This sample has 42,000 or so clones, with 90% to 95% found just once. In germline, CDR1 is LNHDA, CDR2 SQIVND (reference sequence). The CDR3 covers 15 residues. V lost 5 bases, J lost 5 bases, and 9 bases stayed unmatched. The source was CD8+ T cells from peripheral blood mononuclear cells, collected in the third trimester of pregnancy. The clonotype was recovered from a female donor with multiple sclerosis, enrolled in a pregnancy study. The V gene is TRBV19, the J gene TRBJ2-5; 9 bases are shared with TRBD1. CDR3 nucleotides: TGTGCCAGTAGTCCCCGGACAGGGGTGGGGGAGACCCAGTACTTC. This translates into CASSPRTGVGETQYF.